This T cell receptor (beta chain) was recovered during a study of cytomegalovirus exposure and HLA in healthy donors. Overall study context: The platform used for the 110 or so validation repertoires matched that of the 666 first-cohort repertoires, a later analysis reported. Whole-study results and caveats: In vitro checks showed that a few CMV-associated chains really do target CMV antigens. The study put 150 or so TCR beta chains on its list as cytomegalovirus-associated.

As concerns this clone: The antigen is undetermined.

The donors were in the approximately 130-subject validation cohort, distinct from the approximately 700-subject first cohort. TCRdb's table, derived via immunoSEQ multiplex PCR, lists solely in-frame clones and lacks some. The sample lists under 400,000 clones, approximately 88% occurring once. The sequence came from a man younger than 45 in good health and CMV-seronegative. Sequencing was done on a sample of PBMCs.

CDR3 in DNA: TGTGCCAGCAGCGTATTTTCTGAAGGGGGTTTAGGGCAGTACTTC. Residues: CASSVFSEGGLGQYF. The rearrangement links TRBV9 to TRBJ2-7, with D possibly being TRBD1 (6 bases). The CDR3 runs to 15 residues. Trimming shortened V by 1 base and J by 9 bases, and 20 bases separated the two germline ends. The germline gives CDR1 SGDLS, CDR2 YYNGEE. Drawing the rest from reference TRBV9 and TRBJ2-7, the complete variable domain is DSGVTQTPKHLITATGQRVTLRCSPRSGDLSVYWYQQSLDQGLQFLIQYYNGEERAKGNILERFSAQQFPDLHSELNLSSLELGDSALYFCASSVFSEGGLGQYFGPGTRLTVT.